Reported below is one T cell receptor beta chain. What this receptor recognizes is not known. Base qualities are not recorded, but no much larger clone differs from it by a single base. The sample belongs to a study of shared clonotypes between healthy human individuals (dated by TCRdb to 2020 to 2022). With respect to the entire study: A few men and a couple of women, aged 18 to 49 years, made up the cohort. Libraries were prepared and TCR repertoires were sequenced by different laboratories using diverse techniques, in order to increase sequencing depth and limit assay-specific biases. The study deeply sequenced blood TCR repertoires of roughly five healthy adults to estimate repertoire size and the extent of clonotype sharing between individuals. For each donor, CD4 naive and CD4 memory were each given three plates, CD8 naive was given two plates, and CD8 memory was given one plate. Per donor, leukapheresis produced somewhere between about 0.9 and 10 billion PBMCs.

The cysteine opens and the phenylalanine closes a CDR3 of 15 amino acids. CDR3 DNA only is kept here, 45 bases in frame from base 1. V gives up 2 bases and J gives up 0 bases, and the segment between their germline ends measures 10 bases. The germline V gene gives CDR1 as SNHLY and CDR2 as FYNNEI. Study-wide findings and limitations: Only blood was sampled, and tissue TCR repertoires likely differ from those in blood. Pairwise subsampling indicated that sequencing depth was expected to affect the degree of clonotype sharing among donors. Because the study included only a small number of donors, the genetic and exposure-history diversity represented was limited. Across several donors, approximately 5% of naive CD4, 3% to 4% of naive CD8, 2% to 2.5% of memory CD4, and 0.3% to 0.45% of memory CD8 clonotypes were shared. Incomplete sequencing was indicated by rarefaction of sorted-subset datasets, despite the large sequencing depth. Estimated clonotype richness was generally larger for naive than for memory subsets. Clonotypes shared by all four sorted-subset donors showed higher generation probabilities than non-shared clonotypes.

Using the deep immunoSEQ assay, TCR CDR3 regions were amplified from genomic DNA by multiplex PCR. For each cell subset, the extracted genomic DNA was distributed evenly across all wells of several immunoSEQ 96-well plates, and each plate served as one replicate. For sorted subsets, each replicate PCR was loaded with around 220 ng genomic DNA, equivalent to approximately 27,000 T cell genomes. Purified libraries were quantified with a Qubit 3.0 fluorometer, sized on a Bioanalyzer 2100, and re-quantified with the KAPA Library Quantification kit. Every immunoSEQ 96-well plate was sequenced on a separate single-read 150-cycle Illumina NextSeq 550 flow cell. On the authors' methods: Because the immunoSEQ output included only junctional sequences and no quality scores, the filtering could not be the same as the filtering used for full-length reads. To assign V/J genes and CDR3, sequences were annotated against IMGT germline references using PyIR, a Python wrapper for IgBLAST v1.9. Reads were removed for weak V/J assignments (E-value above 1e-6), missing CDR3, stop codons, out-of-frame junctions, or ambiguous translated residues. A V3J clonotype was defined by an identical inferred V gene, J gene, and CDR3 amino acid sequence. Percentage overlap between repertoires was calculated by dividing the number of shared unique clonotypes by the size of the smaller repertoire. Three approaches were used to assess repertoire richness: RTK rarefaction, the Chao1 estimator, and Recon v2.1 estimates of unobserved clonotypes. For all TCRbeta clonotypes obtained by the gDNA method from a few donors, generation probabilities were computed with OLGA. TCRdb stores this immuneACCESS table with in-frame sequences only. Part of the clones is absent; in the studies checked, under half of the shortfall reflects unresolved V genes, and no reason is known for the rest. D and trimming were read from the DNA, whereas the V and J calls and clone size are those reported in that table. In all, the sample holds about 1.5 million clones, and 95% to 99% of those were seen once. The biggest ten clones account for about 0.4% of the sample.

The donors were healthy, HIV-negative adults with no recently reported acute infections or vaccinations. All donors were Caucasian adults living in Nashville, Tennessee, USA. CD4+ T cells were enriched through magnetic negative selection, after which naive cells were positively selected on CD45RA and the remaining negative fraction served as the memory subset. After blood collection by leukapheresis, PBMCs were isolated using Ficoll-Histopaque density gradient centrifugation and then cryopreserved in the vapor phase of liquid nitrogen. Analytical flow cytometry was used to check the purity and quantity of each magnetically sorted T cell population. From each sorted fraction, genomic DNA was isolated and quantified by UV absorbance on a Nanodrop 2000c.

The receptor's source is a man aged 30-40 years in good health. The chain couples TRBV2 to TRBJ1-2; the D gene is not confidently resolved. The sequenced material came from naive CD4+ T cells sorted from blood. Reading the label with the study, this specimen's cell subset or site is: CD45RA+ positively selected. For the CDR3, the sequence is CASSEQDGANYGYTF. The nucleotides read TGTGCCAGCAGTGAACAGGACGGTGCTAACTATGGCTACACCTTC.